This T cell receptor (beta chain) stems from a study of control samples from healthy donors and cancer patients. Here immunoSEQ multiplex PCR was the method, and the copy in TCRdb shows in-frame clones only, minus some. The sample has roughly 150,000 clones, 80% to 90% seen once. This CDR3 spans 14 amino acids. Germline V gene data show CDR1 as SEHNR and CDR2 as FQNEAQ (reference sequence). V was trimmed by 1 base and J by 3 bases, leaving 9 bases between them. The TCR was taken from a man between 18 and 29 years old in good health. The J gene is TRBJ1-2, the V gene TRBV7-9; D not certain. Sequenced sample: blood. CDR3 sequence: CASSLEGLDYGYTF. The CDR3 coding sequence is TGTGCCAGCAGCTTAGAGGGTCTGGACTATGGCTACACCTTC.